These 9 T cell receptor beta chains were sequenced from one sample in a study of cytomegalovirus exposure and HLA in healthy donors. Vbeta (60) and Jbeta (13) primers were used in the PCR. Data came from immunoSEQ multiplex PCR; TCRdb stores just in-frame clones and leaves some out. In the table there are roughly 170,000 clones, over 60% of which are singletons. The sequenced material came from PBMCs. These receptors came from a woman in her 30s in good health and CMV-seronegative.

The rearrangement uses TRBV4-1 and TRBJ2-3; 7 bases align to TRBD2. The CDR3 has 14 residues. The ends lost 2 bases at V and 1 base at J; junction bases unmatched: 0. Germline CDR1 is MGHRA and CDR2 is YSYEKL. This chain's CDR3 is CASSQTSGTDTQYF. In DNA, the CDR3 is TGCGCCAGCAGCCAAACTAGCGGCACAGATACGCAGTATTTT.

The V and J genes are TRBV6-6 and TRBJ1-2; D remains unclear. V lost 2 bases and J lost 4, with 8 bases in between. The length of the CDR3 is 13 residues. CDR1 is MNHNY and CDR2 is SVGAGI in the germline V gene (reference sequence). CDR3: CASSYERGYGYTF. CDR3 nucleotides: TGTGCCAGCAGTTACGAGCGGGGCTATGGCTACACCTTC.

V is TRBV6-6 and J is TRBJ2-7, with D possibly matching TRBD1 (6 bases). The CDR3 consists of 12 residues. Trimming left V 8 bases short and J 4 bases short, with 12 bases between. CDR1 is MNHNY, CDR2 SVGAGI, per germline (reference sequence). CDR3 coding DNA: TGTGCCAGCGGGATGAGGGGGTACGAGCAGTACTTC. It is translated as CASGMRGYEQYF.

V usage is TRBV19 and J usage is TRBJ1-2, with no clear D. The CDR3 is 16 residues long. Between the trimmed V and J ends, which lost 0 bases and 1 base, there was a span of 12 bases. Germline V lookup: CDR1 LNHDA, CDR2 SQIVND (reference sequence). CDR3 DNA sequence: TGTGCCAGTAGTATAGAGTTCCAGGCCTATAACTATGGCTACACCTTC. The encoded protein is CASSIEFQAYNYGYTF.

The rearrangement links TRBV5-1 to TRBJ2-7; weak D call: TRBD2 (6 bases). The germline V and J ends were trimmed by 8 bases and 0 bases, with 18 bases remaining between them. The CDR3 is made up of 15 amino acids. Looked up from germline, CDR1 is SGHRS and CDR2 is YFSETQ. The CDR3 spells CASTSPGLNSYEQYF. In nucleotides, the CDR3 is TGCGCCAGTACTAGCCCGGGACTCAACTCCTACGAGCAGTACTTC. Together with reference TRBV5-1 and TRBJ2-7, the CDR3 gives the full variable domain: KAGVTQTPRYLIKTRGQQVTLSCSPISGHRSVSWYQQTPGQGLQFLFEYFSETQRNKGNFPGRFSGRQFSNSRSEMNVSTLELGDSALYLCASTSPGLNSYEQYFGPGTRLTVT.

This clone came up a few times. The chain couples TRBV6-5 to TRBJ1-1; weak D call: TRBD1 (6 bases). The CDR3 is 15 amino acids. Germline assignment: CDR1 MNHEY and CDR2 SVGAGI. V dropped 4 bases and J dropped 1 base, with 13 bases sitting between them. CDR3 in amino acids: CASSFSTGSNTEAFF. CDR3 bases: TGTGCCAGCAGTTTCTCGACAGGTTCGAACACTGAAGCTTTCTTT.

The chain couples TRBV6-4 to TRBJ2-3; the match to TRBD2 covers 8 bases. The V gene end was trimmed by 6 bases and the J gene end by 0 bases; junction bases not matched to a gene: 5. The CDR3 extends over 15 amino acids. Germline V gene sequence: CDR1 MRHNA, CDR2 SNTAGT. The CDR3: CASRRLATSTDTQYF. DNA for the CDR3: TGTGCCAGCAGGAGACTAGCGACTAGCACAGATACGCAGTATTTT.

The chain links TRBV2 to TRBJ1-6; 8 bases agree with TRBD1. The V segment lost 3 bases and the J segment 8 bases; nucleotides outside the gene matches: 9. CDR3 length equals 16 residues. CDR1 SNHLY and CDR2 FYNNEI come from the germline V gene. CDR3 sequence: CASSERGQVTDSPLHF. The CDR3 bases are TGTGCCAGCAGTGAGCGGGGACAGGTGACGGATTCACCCCTCCACTTT.

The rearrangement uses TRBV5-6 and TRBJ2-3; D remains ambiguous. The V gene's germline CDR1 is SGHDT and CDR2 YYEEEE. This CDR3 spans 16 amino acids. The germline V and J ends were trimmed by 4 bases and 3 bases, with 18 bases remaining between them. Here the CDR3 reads CASSPRVRISTDTQYF. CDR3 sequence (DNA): TGTGCCAGCAGCCCCCGTGTTAGAATAAGTACAGATACGCAGTATTTT.